This paragraph covers one TCR beta chain sequence. Its antigen remains unknown. This record comes from a study of PD-1 blockade in mismatch repair-deficient tumors. Study-level background: All were previously treated, progressing patients with eleven to twelve mismatch repair-deficient cancer types.

Germline V lookup: CDR1 SNHLY, CDR2 FYNNEI. There are 11 residues in the CDR3. The V and J ends lost 4 bases and 4 bases respectively, with 4 bases between them. PCR or immunohistochemistry showed mismatch repair deficiency in every enrolled patient. TCR sequencing covered a few patients who responded to pembrolizumab. The table came from immunoSEQ multiplex PCR; TCRdb's copy has only in-frame clones and leaves some out. Seen here are 120,000 or so clones, more than 85% observed once, and the top ten hold approximately 13%. Whole-study results and caveats: Tumor-resident clones, often absent from pretreatment blood, expanded after pembrolizumab and then contracted.

The TCR originated in an adult with mismatch repair-deficient cancer. Sample: peripheral blood, taken 44 weeks after starting pembrolizumab. The chain is built from TRBV2 and TRBJ2-5; D is unresolved. The CDR3 here is CASSVIETQYF. The CDR3 nucleotides read TGTGCCAGCAGTGTAATAGAGACCCAGTACTTC.